This T cell receptor beta chain stems from a study of T-cell memory formation after mild COVID-19 (TCRdb year 2021). Regarding the study in general: TCR sequence clusters from the two donors were largely donor specific. In a couple of donors, T-cell clones that expanded and contracted after mild COVID-19 were followed by sequencing TCRalpha and TCRbeta repertoires longitudinally. Two young, previously healthy adult volunteers, one female and one male, were included in the cohort.

Ficoll-Paque density gradient centrifugation was used to isolate PBMCs. Between the V and J ends, shortened by 4 bases and 5 bases respectively, the junction contains 11 bases. In the germline V gene, CDR1 corresponds to SQVTM and CDR2 to ANQGSEA. The CDR3 goes from the cysteine to the phenylalanine over 12 residues. Only the CDR3 region is kept as DNA, spanning 36 bases read in frame from base 1. Only a few counts were recorded for this clonotype. Its cognate antigen has yet to be identified. No qualities accompany the bases; no much larger clone lies one base away. Sequencing instrument: Illumina NovaSeq 6000. Using 5'RACE with constant-segment primers, TCRalpha and TCRbeta cDNA libraries were constructed, with sample barcodes and unique molecular identifiers added in the process. RNA was extracted from every sample with Trizol reagent. Amplification of the libraries took two PCR steps, and the second step added a second sample barcode plus Illumina TruSeq adapters. Sequencing of the libraries was done on an Illumina NovaSeq, producing 2 x 150 bp paired-end reads. As for the original processing: With migec v1.2.7, reads were demultiplexed and then collapsed into UMI-guided consensus sequences. Using mixcr v2.1.11, UMI consensuses were aligned to TRA and TRB V and J templates and then assembled into clonotypes. A clonotype was counted as expanded or contracted only if both edgeR and NoisET called the change significant, with noise models trained on biological replicates. edgeR calls used a false discovery rate-adjusted p below 0.01 and a log2 fold-change threshold of 1. PCA with hierarchical clustering of max-normalized trajectories of the 1000 most abundant clonotypes was used as exploratory dynamics analysis. The CD4 or CD8 phenotype of responding clones was assigned using the separately sequenced CD4+ and CD8+ repertoires. The public sequencing data were trimmed at Q25 with fastp and processed into clonotypes with MiXCR by TCRdb, which kept only in-frame beta chains. Rows merge per CDR3 protein into single entries with the most common DNA and genes. The V and J calls come from TCRdb's annotation, not from the publication. The sample data list roughly 620,000 distinct CDR3 sequences, and roughly 18% of these were observed just once. The leading ten clones occupy 12% of the sample.

General study outcomes and caveats: SARS-CoV-2 specificity was not confirmed for the second-wave clones peaking on day 37. From day 15 to 85, contracting clones showed balanced CD4/CD8 phenotypes, whereas a second wave of clones that expanded from day 15 to 37 leaned towards CD4+. Some responding clones were detected in pre-infection memory, suggesting pre-existing cross-reactive memory T cells joined the SARS-CoV-2 response. The study covered only a couple of mild cases, and larger cohorts including severe cases with pre-infection samples were considered necessary. Contracting CD4+ clones were found mainly in CM and EM memory subsets, while CD8+ clones were enriched in EMRA.

Sequencing was performed on PBMCs or a T cell subset sorted from them (not recorded which). The sequence derives from an adult woman who had mild COVID-19 (a few samples of this study predate the infection). The sample titles of this study are shuffled in the database, so cell type and time point are left out; the donor was told from shared clones. The chain is encoded by TRBV29-1 joined to TRBJ1-1; TRBD1 is possibly the D segment (6 matching bases). The CDR3: CSVGQGWTEAFF. The sequenced DNA: TGCAGCGTTGGGCAGGGGTGGACTGAAGCTTTCTTT.